This passage covers 19 T cell receptor beta chains from one sample sequenced in a study of T cell responses to AZD1222 COVID-19 vaccine. Clones were read by immunoSEQ multiplex PCR, and TCRdb kept only the in-frame ones, dropping some. The repertoire holds roughly 160,000 clones, around 89% seen once, with roughly 6.9% in the top ten. This sample comprised peripheral blood, obtained on day 0 of AZD1222 vaccination. These TCRs come from an adult in good health.

This clone was observed a single time. The V call is TRBV24-1, the J call TRBJ2-7, with 9 nucleotides matching TRBD1. V was pared by 4 bases and J by 3 bases, with 6 bases of the junction left unmatched. The germline V gene has CDR1 KGHDR and CDR2 SFDVKD. CDR3 length: 15 amino acids. CDR3 sequence reads: CATSDPKTGGYEQYF. CDR3 nucleotide sequence: TGTGCCACCAGTGACCCCAAGACAGGGGGCTACGAGCAGTACTTC.

The rearrangement uses TRBV7-9 and TRBJ2-7; D unclear. The CDR3 runs 13 residues. Germline V lookup: CDR1 SEHNR, CDR2 FQNEAQ (reference sequence). V was shortened by 5 bases and J by 6 bases, with 14 bases between the two germline ends. The CDR3: CASSGVRVGEQYV. CDR3 bases: TGTGCCAGCAGCGGTGTCAGAGTGGGCGAGCAGTACGTC.

The genes are TRBV5-4 and TRBJ1-1; D remains ambiguous. The CDR3 is 13 residues long. Germline-derived CDR1 and CDR2 are SGHNT and YYREEE (reference sequence). The V and J ends lost 5 bases and 4 bases respectively, with 12 bases between them. The CDR3 sequence is CASRREGLTEAFF. The CDR3 nucleotides are TGTGCCAGCAGAAGGGAAGGGCTCACTGAAGCTTTCTTT.

V gene TRBV12-3 or TRBV12-4 combines with J gene TRBJ1-6; D gene uncertain. V was pared by 1 base and J by 9 bases, with 7 bases between. The CDR3 runs to 13 residues. Here the CDR3 DNA reads TGTGCCAGCAGTTTAGACGCAGTTTCACCCCTCCACTTT. Translated, it gives CASSLDAVSPLHF.

This chain links TRBV2 with TRBJ1-2; D not resolved. CDR1 SNHLY and CDR2 FYNNEI come from the germline V gene. The length of the CDR3 is 16 residues. V was trimmed by 2 bases and J by 8 bases, leaving 21 bases between them. The CDR3 DNA follows: TGTGCCAGCAGTGAAATTGGGATCAGGTATGGGCGAGGCTACACCTTC. Translated, it gives CASSEIGIRYGRGYTF.

CDR3 sequence reads: CASSARLGNEKLFF. The CDR3 DNA reads TGTGCCAGCAGCGCCAGACTGGGGAATGAAAAACTGTTTTTT. The chain carries TRBV9 and TRBJ1-4; no firm D call. CDR1 and CDR2 from the germline V gene are SGDLS and YYNGEE. The ends were cut back, 3 bases at V and 5 bases at J, with 11 bases in the middle. The CDR3 totals 14 residues.

Only one count was recorded for this clone. The chain couples TRBV7-2 to TRBJ2-5; the D gene is possibly TRBD1 (6 bases). The CDR3 contains 13 residues. Germline assignment: CDR1 SGHTA and CDR2 FQGNSA. Trimming removed 8 bases at V and 2 bases at J, with 12 bases between. CDR3 sequence reads: CASGYRVQETQYF. The CDR3 nucleotides are TGTGCCAGCGGCTACAGGGTGCAAGAGACCCAGTACTTC.

The chain's CDR3 is CASTWTVTPHEQYF. Here the CDR3 DNA reads TGTGCCAGCACATGGACAGTGACCCCCCACGAGCAGTACTTC. The chain uses TRBV27 and TRBJ2-7; D might be TRBD1 (6 bases). This CDR3 has 14 amino acids. The V end was cut by 7 bases, the J end by 5 bases, with 18 bases between. Germline V gives CDR1 MNHEY, CDR2 SMNVEV (reference sequence).

As DNA, the CDR3 is TGTGCCAGCAGTCGGACCCCCAGGTCCCAGTACTTC. Protein sequence: CASSRTPRSQYF. This chain joins TRBV5-4 and TRBJ2-5; D not certain. Trimming took off 5 bases at V and 9 bases at J, with 14 bases between the two ends. The germline V gene encodes CDR1 SGHNT and CDR2 YYREEE (reference sequence). This CDR3 contains 12 residues.

The genes are TRBV24-1 and TRBJ2-2, with a weak D call TRBD1 (6 bases). The CDR3 spans 14 residues. Deletions cut 0 bases from V and 6 bases from J, with 7 bases between. CDR1 is KGHDR, CDR2 SFDVKD, per germline. In DNA form, the CDR3 reads TGTGCCACCAGTGATTTGACAGGGCCCGGGGAGCTGTTTTTT. It specifies CATSDLTGPGELFF.

The rearrangement joins TRBV29-1 to TRBJ1-1; the D is unclear. V dropped 5 bases and J dropped 2 bases, with 15 bases sitting between them. There are 14 residues in the CDR3. The V gene's germline CDR1 is SQVTM and CDR2 ANQGSEA. CDR3 residues: CSVLSGFVNTEAFF. The CDR3, as DNA: TGCAGCGTTCTGTCCGGTTTTGTTAACACTGAAGCTTTCTTT.

The chain employs TRBV28 and TRBJ1-5; weak D call: TRBD1 (5 bases). Germline V CDR1 and CDR2: MDHEN, SYDVKM. This CDR3 contains 12 residues. The germline V and J ends were trimmed by 8 bases and 4 bases, with 9 bases remaining between them. CDR3 sequence (DNA): TGTGCCAGCCTTCGGGGGAATCAGCCCCAGCATTTT. This translates into CASLRGNQPQHF.

This chain uses TRBV30 with TRBJ2-2; maybe TRBD2 (5 bases). Looked up from germline, CDR1 is GTSNPN and CDR2 is SVGIG (reference sequence). The V end lost 5 bases, the J end lost 6 bases, and 16 bases lay between the germline ends. This CDR3 is built from 14 residues. As DNA, the CDR3 is TGTGCCTGGGGGATTAGCACCGGGGCCGGGGAGCTGTTTTTT. Its protein product is CAWGISTGAGELFF.

The V gene is TRBV6-5, the J gene TRBJ1-1, with D perhaps matching TRBD1 (6 bases). The CDR3 loop spans 16 amino acids. V shed 0 bases and J shed 1 base, with 12 bases lying between them. Germline V gene data show CDR1 as MNHEY and CDR2 as SVGAGI. The CDR3 spells CASSYSVTGWNTEAFF. The CDR3 DNA sequence: TGTGCCAGCAGTTACTCGGTCACAGGGTGGAACACTGAAGCTTTCTTT.

The V call is TRBV13, the J call TRBJ1-1; no firm D call. The CDR3 extends over 12 amino acids. Per the germline V gene, CDR1 is PRHDT and CDR2 is FYEKMQ (reference sequence). With 5 bases removed from V and 7 bases from J, the gap between germline ends came to 11 bases. This CDR3 reads CASSPPRHEAFF. Here the CDR3 DNA reads TGTGCCAGCAGCCCGCCGCGCCATGAAGCTTTCTTT.

This chain connects TRBV7-3 to TRBJ1-2, with 8 bases fitting TRBD1. The length of the CDR3 is 14 residues. The junction had 9 bases not matched to a gene; V was cut back by 5 bases and J by 7 bases. Per germline, CDR1 SGHTA and CDR2 FQGTGA. The chain's CDR3 is CASSPMPGGFGYTF. The CDR3 nucleotides read TGTGCCAGCAGCCCCATGCCAGGGGGCTTTGGCTACACCTTC.

This sequence joins TRBV5-1 and TRBJ1-1; the D gene is possibly TRBD1 (6 bases). Germline CDR1 and CDR2: SGHRS and YFSETQ. The CDR3 is 15 amino acids. V lost 0 bases, J lost 1 base, and 10 bases lay in between. DNA of the CDR3: TGCGCCAGCAGCTTGGAGTCAGGGGCGAACACTGAAGCTTTCTTT. Translation gives CASSLESGANTEAFF.

Only a few counts were recorded for this clone. V usage is TRBV19 and J usage is TRBJ2-5, with 15 nucleotides matching TRBD2. This CDR3 is 19 amino acids long. After removal of 5 bases from V and 0 bases from J, the junction contained 10 bases not matched to a gene. CDR1 and CDR2 from the germline V gene are LNHDA and SQIVND (reference sequence). CDR3: CASSPRGLAGGRYQETQYF. The CDR3 DNA is TGTGCCAGTAGTCCCCGGGGACTAGCGGGGGGAAGGTACCAAGAGACCCAGTACTTC.

The chain's CDR3 is CATKGGGYSNQPQHF. The CDR3 DNA follows: TGTGCCACTAAGGGGGGGGGCTATAGCAATCAGCCCCAGCATTTT. The chain uses TRBV28 and TRBJ1-5, with a possible D match to TRBD1 (6 bases). Trimming cost V 10 bases and J 0 bases, with 16 bases left between them. This CDR3 has 15 residues. Germline values: CDR1 MDHEN, CDR2 SYDVKM. The full variable domain, in which reference TRBV28 and TRBJ1-5 provide the parts outside the CDR3, is DVKVTQSSRYLVKRTGEKVFLECVQDMDHENMFWYRQDPGLGLRLIYFSYDVKMKEKGDIPEGYSVSREKKERFSLILESASTNQTSMYLCATKGGGYSNQPQHFGDGTRLSIL.